Shown below are 12 T cell receptor beta chains from a single sample sequenced in a study of T-cell reconstitution after alpha-beta-depleted transplantation in children. Unique molecular identifiers were used to barcode this TCRbeta library. In TCRdb, the PCR reads were re-called with MiXCR into one record per CDR3 protein. The sample yields 200,000 to 250,000 distinct CDR3 sequences, approximately 9.7% seen once. Sequencing used PBMCs from the stem cell graft donor, obtained from the stem cell graft. These receptor sequences come from a human donor who donated a stem cell graft to a child with SCID.

Concerning this clonotype itself: This may come from a read error, since a much larger clone is one base off. The conserved phenylalanine or tryptophan normally closing the CDR3 is absent here, so this likely arose from a read error. V and J are TRBV25-1 and TRBJ2-1, with D uncertain. Germline values: CDR1 MGHDK, CDR2 SYGVNS. V was shortened by 8 bases and J by 8 bases, with 13 bases between the two germline ends. The CDR3 has 12 residues. In nucleotides, the CDR3 is TGTGCCAGCCGTAGTAAGGTGCATGAGCAGTTCTAC. Residues: CASRSKVHEQFY.

This clonotype was seen more than once but under ten times. The chain carries TRBV7-8 and TRBJ2-1; 13 bases match TRBD2. The V gene's germline CDR1 is SGHVS and CDR2 FQNEAQ. Trimming took 5 bases from V and 4 from J; bases not matched to a gene: 5. The CDR3 sequence is 16 residues long. CDR3 sequence (DNA): TGTGCCAGCAGCCCTGGGACTAGCGGGACGTACAATGAGCAGTTCTTC. It encodes CASSPGTSGTYNEQFF.

This clonotype was recorded at least ten times. The chain couples TRBV5-1 to TRBJ2-1; 7 positions match TRBD1. J lost 5 bases, V lost 4 bases, and 3 bases had no gene match. The CDR3 has 13 amino acids. The germline V gene encodes CDR1 SGHRS and CDR2 YFSETQ. CDR3 protein: CASSLGQHNEQFF. The CDR3 coding sequence is TGCGCCAGCAGCCTGGGACAGCACAATGAGCAGTTCTTC. The whole variable domain, remainder taken from reference TRBV5-1 and TRBJ2-1, is KAGVTQTPRYLIKTRGQQVTLSCSPISGHRSVSWYQQTPGQGLQFLFEYFSETQRNKGNFPGRFSGRQFSNSRSEMNVSTLELGDSALYLCASSLGQHNEQFFGPGTRLTVL.

This clonotype was observed many times. The chain recombines TRBV18 with TRBJ1-6, with unresolved D. The length of the CDR3 is 13 residues. Germline CDR1 is KGHSH and CDR2 is LQKENI. V was shortened by 2 bases and J by 8 bases, with 7 bases between the two germline ends. CDR3 sequence reads: CASSPAGDSPLHF. The CDR3 region has the DNA TGTGCCAGCTCACCAGCGGGAGATTCACCCCTCCACTTT.

This clonotype was observed at least ten times. The rearrangement links TRBV3-1 to TRBJ2-3; 12 bases agree with TRBD1. V shed 3 bases, J shed 6 bases, and the junction held 7 bases outside the gene matches. The CDR3 spans 16 residues. Germline values: CDR1 LGHDT, CDR2 YNNKEL (reference sequence). CDR3 coding DNA: TGTGCCAGCAGCCAGCCCGGGACAGGGGGCTTGGATACGCAGTATTTT. Protein sequence: CASSQPGTGGLDTQYF.

This clonotype was seen at least ten times. V is TRBV20-1 and J is TRBJ2-1; D remains unclear. CDR1 and CDR2 from the germline V gene are DFQATT and SNEGSKA (reference sequence). The length of the CDR3 is 16 residues. The ends were cut back, 0 bases at V and 0 bases at J, with 12 bases in the middle. CDR3 region: CSARDLRISSYNEQFF. The DNA of the CDR3 is TGCAGTGCTAGAGATTTGCGGATCAGCTCCTACAATGAGCAGTTCTTC.

The sample holds many counts of this clonotype. V and J are TRBV5-1 and TRBJ2-5, with a weak D call TRBD2 (5 bases). Between the trimmed V and J ends, which lost 0 bases and 1 base, there was a span of 10 bases. The CDR3 covers 15 residues. The germline CDR1 and CDR2 sequences are SGHRS and YFSETQ. CDR3 DNA sequence: TGCGCCAGCAGCTTGGTGGAGGACTTCCAAGAGACCCAGTACTTC. Residues: CASSLVEDFQETQYF.

The CDR3 protein is CASSFSAGTNEKLFF. The CDR3, as DNA: TGTGCCAGCAGTTTTTCCGCAGGAACTAATGAAAAACTGTTTTTT. This chain connects TRBV28 to TRBJ1-4; unclear D gene. The CDR3 consists of 15 residues. Per the germline V gene, CDR1 is MDHEN and CDR2 is SYDVKM. Trimming left V 3 bases short and J 1 base short, with 9 bases between.

This clonotype was picked up many times. CDR3 nucleotides: TGCAGTGCTCCCACCAGAGGCGAGCAGTACTTC. Translated, it gives CSAPTRGEQYF. The chain uses TRBV20-1 and TRBJ2-7, with D hard to call. CDR1 and CDR2 (germline): DFQATT, SNEGSKA (reference sequence). The CDR3 is made up of 11 amino acids. Trimming stripped 5 bases from V and 6 bases from J, with 11 bases between.

This clonotype was observed at least ten times. The gene calls are TRBV9 and TRBJ2-2; no clear D. V was trimmed by 0 bases and J by 7 bases, leaving 4 bases between them. Germline V lookup: CDR1 SGDLS, CDR2 YYNGEE. The CDR3 sequence is 12 residues long. The CDR3 region is CASSVDNGELFF. CDR3 nucleotide sequence: TGTGCCAGCAGCGTAGATAACGGGGAGCTGTTTTTT.

This clonotype was detected many times. V gene TRBV6-1 combines with J gene TRBJ1-1; tentative D call: TRBD1 (6 bases). This CDR3 contains 14 residues. Germline CDR1 and CDR2: MNHNS and SASEGT. V was cut by 7 bases and J by 0 bases, with 12 bases left in between. Here the CDR3 DNA reads TGTGCCAGCATCAGGGGAACTCTGAACACTGAAGCTTTCTTT. It yields the protein CASIRGTLNTEAFF.

This clonotype was detected ten times or more. The chain has TRBV20-1 and TRBJ1-2; D is undetermined. V was pared by 0 bases and J by 3 bases, with 14 bases between. Germline CDR1 reads DFQATT; CDR2 reads SNEGSKA (reference sequence). This CDR3 comprises 15 residues. In DNA, the CDR3 is TGCAGTGCTAGAGATCCTGGAGGGTTGGACTATGGCTACACCTTC. Translating it yields CSARDPGGLDYGYTF.